This TCR beta chain is drawn from a study of PD-1 blockade in classical Hodgkin lymphoma (dated by TCRdb to the early 2020s). Background on the whole study: Nivolumab dosing was 3 mg/kg intravenously every 2 weeks, continuing until either disease progression or unacceptable toxicity. The study used TCR beta sequencing and CyTOF to define a peripheral blood immune signature of response to PD-1 blockade in classical Hodgkin lymphoma.

Genomic DNA was isolated using the Qiagen DNeasy kit from unsorted PBMCs as well as from negatively selected CD4+ and CD8+ fractions. TCR beta CDR3 regions were subjected to amplification by immunoSEQ multiplex PCR with primers that anneal to V and J segments. Amplification bias was minimized using a synthetic immune receptor repertoire, and residual bias was removed computationally after sequencing. The authors' analysis ran thus. Custom Python scripts were used to quantify repertoire diversity as the Shannon entropy index. Unsorted, CD4+ and CD8+ repertoires were analyzed separately, except in combined analyses where CD4+ and CD8+ sequences were merged in silico. Clonal expansion was defined as a frequency increase of at least 2-fold after treatment compared with C1D1, and clones undetected at baseline were assigned a pseudocount of 0.5. Clones with 0 or 1 copy at C1D1 were defined as singleton clones, while clones with 2 or more copies were defined as non-singleton clones. By matching protein sequences in sorted samples from the same patient, clones expanded in unsorted samples were annotated as CD4+, CD8+ or unknown. Wilcoxon tests on paired samples were used to test changes in diversity from C1D1 to C4D1. Imported from immuneACCESS, the table was reduced by TCRdb to in-frame sequences with V and J called. These copies leave out some clones; in studies compared against another copy, an unresolved V gene accounts for under half, and the cause of the remainder is not known. For V, J and clone size, that table is used; D and trimming come from the DNA. This sample is represented by 25,000 to 35,000 clones; 70% to 90% of them were singletons. In total, the top ten clones hold 0.5% to 0.65% of the sample.

Comment on this clone: What this receptor recognizes is not known. No base quality information exists; no much larger clone differs at one position.

The research as a whole found: Baseline TCR diversity was reported to be lower in newly diagnosed patients than in healthy donors and to be lower still in relapsed/refractory patients. The study was restricted to a single clinical trial cohort, and the causes of repertoire differences, possibly disease activity or prior therapy, were left undefined. Baseline diversity similar to that of newly diagnosed patients was observed in trial patients achieving complete response, whereas significantly lower diversity was observed in partial responders and progressors. CD4+ but not CD8+ TCR diversity rose significantly by C4D1 (p=0.0027 vs p=0.16), most apparent in complete responders (p=0.02). Patients starting nivolumab less than 1 year after ASCT had lower diversity and were excluded from later analyses to avoid confounding by immune reconstitution.

What the time point label conveys for this sample: cycle 4 day 1 (C4D1), after five to seven weeks of nivolumab. All trial patients had relapsed after autologous stem cell transplantation, with cohorts A, B and C differing in prior brentuximab vedotin exposure. Using a Miltenyi CD4+ T cell isolation kit, CD4+ T cells were purified from thawed PBMCs through magnetic negative selection. The trial cohort included 55 to 65 patients with relapsed/refractory classical Hodgkin lymphoma, and each patient had a best overall response of complete response, partial response or progressive disease. Trial patients were treated with single-agent nivolumab in the multi-cohort phase II CheckMate 205 trial. An independent review committee assessed best overall response by applying the 2007 International Working Group response criteria. Trial PBMCs were collected just before the start of nivolumab (C1D1) and during therapy at cycle 2 day 1 and cycle 4 day 1. Peripheral blood was collected in 8 mL Vacutainer Cell Preparation Tubes, from which PBMCs were isolated by centrifugation and then cryopreserved. Purified CD4+ and CD8+ fractions were prepared only for cases in which an additional PBMC sample was available. Magnetically labelled cells were removed on LS columns in a quadroMACS separator, and the flow-through was retained as the purified fraction.

Including the terminal cysteine and phenylalanine, the CDR3 comprises 15 residues. Only the CDR3 DNA stays, 45 bases, in frame from base 1. For CDR1 and CDR2, the germline V gene (reference sequence) lists SEHNR and FQNEAQ. V is pared back by 10 bases and J by 1 base, with 18 bases lying between the germline termini. The receptor chain draws on TRBV7-9 and TRBJ2-3, with no reliable assignment of the D segment. The material was CD4+ T cells from blood, obtained before the fourth cycle of nivolumab. This receptor was obtained from a human donor with classical Hodgkin lymphoma. The bases read TGTGCCACCCAAAGGGCGGCTCTTGGCACAGATACGCAGTATTTT. Translated, it reads CATQRAALGTDTQYF.